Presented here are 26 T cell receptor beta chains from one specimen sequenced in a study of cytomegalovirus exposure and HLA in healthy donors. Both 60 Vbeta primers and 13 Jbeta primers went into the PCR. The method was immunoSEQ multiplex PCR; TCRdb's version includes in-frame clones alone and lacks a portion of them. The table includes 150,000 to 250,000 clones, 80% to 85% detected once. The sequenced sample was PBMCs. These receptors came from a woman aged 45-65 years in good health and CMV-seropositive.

This CDR3 is CASSDDRGLNYGYTF. The CDR3 bases are TGTGCCAGCAGCGACGACAGGGGGCTCAACTATGGCTACACCTTC. The V and J genes are TRBV9 and TRBJ1-2; the match to TRBD1 covers 10 bases. CDR3 length: 15 amino acids. With 3 bases clipped from V and 2 bases from J, the junction kept 4 bases outside the gene matches. The germline V gene has CDR1 SGDLS and CDR2 YYNGEE.

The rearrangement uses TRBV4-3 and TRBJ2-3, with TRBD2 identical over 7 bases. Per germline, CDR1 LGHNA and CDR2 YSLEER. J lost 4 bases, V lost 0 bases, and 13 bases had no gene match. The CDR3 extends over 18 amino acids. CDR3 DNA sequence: TGCGCCAGCAGCCAAGACTGGGCGCGGGGGTTATTCGCAGATACGCAGTATTTT. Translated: CASSQDWARGLFADTQYF.

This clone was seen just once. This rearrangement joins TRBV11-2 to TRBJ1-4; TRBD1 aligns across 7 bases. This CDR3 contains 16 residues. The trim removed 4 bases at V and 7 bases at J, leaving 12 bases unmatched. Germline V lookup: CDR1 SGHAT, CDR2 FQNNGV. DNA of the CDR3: TGTGCCAGCAGCTCGGGGACAGCGGGGGGGGGTGAAAAACTGTTTTTT. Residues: CASSSGTAGGGEKLFF.

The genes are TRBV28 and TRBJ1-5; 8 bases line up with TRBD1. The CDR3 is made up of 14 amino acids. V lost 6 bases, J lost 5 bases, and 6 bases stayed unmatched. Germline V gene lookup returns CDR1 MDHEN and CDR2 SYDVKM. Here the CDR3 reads CASRSTGGDQPQHF. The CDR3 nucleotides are TGTGCCAGCAGGTCTACAGGGGGGGATCAGCCCCAGCATTTT.

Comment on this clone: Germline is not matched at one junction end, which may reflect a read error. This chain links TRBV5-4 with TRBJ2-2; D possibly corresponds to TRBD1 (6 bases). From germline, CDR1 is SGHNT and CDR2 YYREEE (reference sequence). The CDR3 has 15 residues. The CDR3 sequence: CANSLGAGDTGELFF. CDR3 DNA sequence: TGTGCCAACAGCTTGGGGGCAGGGGACACCGGGGAGCTGTTTTTT.

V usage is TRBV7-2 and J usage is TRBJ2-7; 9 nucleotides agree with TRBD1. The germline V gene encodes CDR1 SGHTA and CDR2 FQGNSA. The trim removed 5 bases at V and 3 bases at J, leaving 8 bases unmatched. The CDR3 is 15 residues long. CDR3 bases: TGTGCCAGCAGCGCCAGGGACAGGGTATTCTACGAGCAGTACTTC. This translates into CASSARDRVFYEQYF.

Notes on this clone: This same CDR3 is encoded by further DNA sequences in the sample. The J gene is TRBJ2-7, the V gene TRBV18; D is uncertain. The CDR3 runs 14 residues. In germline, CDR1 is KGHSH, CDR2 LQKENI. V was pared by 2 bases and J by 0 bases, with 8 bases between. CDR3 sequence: CASSPGASSYEQYF. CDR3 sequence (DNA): TGTGCCAGCTCACCAGGTGCCAGCTCCTACGAGCAGTACTTC.

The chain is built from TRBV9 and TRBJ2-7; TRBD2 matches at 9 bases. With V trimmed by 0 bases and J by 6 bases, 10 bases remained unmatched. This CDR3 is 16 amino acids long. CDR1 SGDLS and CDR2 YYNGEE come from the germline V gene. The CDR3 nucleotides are TGTGCCAGCAGCGTAGGAGCTAGCGGGACCTTGGTCGAGCAGTACTTC. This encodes CASSVGASGTLVEQYF.

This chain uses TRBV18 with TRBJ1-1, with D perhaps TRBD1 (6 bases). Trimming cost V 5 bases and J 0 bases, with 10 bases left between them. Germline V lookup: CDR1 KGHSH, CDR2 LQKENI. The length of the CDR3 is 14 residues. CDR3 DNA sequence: TGTGCCAGCTCAGAACAGGGCTTGAACACTGAAGCTTTCTTT. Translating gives CASSEQGLNTEAFF.

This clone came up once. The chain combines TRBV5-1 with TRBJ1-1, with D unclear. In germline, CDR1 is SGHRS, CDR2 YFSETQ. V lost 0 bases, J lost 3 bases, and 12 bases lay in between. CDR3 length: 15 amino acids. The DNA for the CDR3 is TGCGCCAGCAGCTTGGTGACTTCAGCGGACACTGAAGCTTTCTTT. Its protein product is CASSLVTSADTEAFF.

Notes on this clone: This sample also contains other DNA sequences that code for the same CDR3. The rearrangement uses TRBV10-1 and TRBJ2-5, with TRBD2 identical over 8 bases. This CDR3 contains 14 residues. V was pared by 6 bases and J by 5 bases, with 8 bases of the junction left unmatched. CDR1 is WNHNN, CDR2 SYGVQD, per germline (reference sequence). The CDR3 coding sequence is TGCGCCAGCAGCCCCGGGACTAGTGGGGAGACCCAGTACTTC. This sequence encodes CASSPGTSGETQYF.

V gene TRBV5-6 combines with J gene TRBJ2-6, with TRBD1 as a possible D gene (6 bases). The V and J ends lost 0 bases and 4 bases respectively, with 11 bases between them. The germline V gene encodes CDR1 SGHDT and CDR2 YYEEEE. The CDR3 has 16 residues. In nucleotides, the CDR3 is TGTGCCAGCAGCTTGGAGACAGGAAGAGGGGCCAACGTCCTGACTTTC. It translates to CASSLETGRGANVLTF.

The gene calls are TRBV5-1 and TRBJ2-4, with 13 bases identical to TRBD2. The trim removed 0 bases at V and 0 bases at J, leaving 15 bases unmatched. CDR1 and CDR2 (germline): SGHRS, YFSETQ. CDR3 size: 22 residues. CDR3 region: CASSLGFGTGTSGILAKNIQYF. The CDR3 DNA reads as TGCGCCAGCAGCTTGGGCTTTGGGACCGGGACTAGCGGGATCTTAGCCAAAAACATTCAGTACTTC.

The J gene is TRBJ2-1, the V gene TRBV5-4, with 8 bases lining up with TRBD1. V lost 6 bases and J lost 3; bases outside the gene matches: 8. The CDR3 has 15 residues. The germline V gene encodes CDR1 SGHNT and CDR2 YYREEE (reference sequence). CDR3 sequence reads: CASTLGTGLYNEQFF. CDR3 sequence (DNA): TGTGCCAGCACCCTTGGGACAGGCCTCTACAATGAGCAGTTCTTC. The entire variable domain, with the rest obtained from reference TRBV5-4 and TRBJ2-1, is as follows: ETGVTQSPTHLIKTRGQQVTLRCSSQSGHNTVSWYQQALGQGPQFIFQYYREEENGRGNFPPRFSGLQFPNYSSELNVNALELDDSALYLCASTLGTGLYNEQFFGPGTRLTVL.

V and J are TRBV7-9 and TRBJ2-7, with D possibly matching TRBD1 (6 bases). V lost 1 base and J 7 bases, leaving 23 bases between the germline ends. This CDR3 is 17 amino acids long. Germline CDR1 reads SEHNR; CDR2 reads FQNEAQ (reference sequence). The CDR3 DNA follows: TGTGCCAGCAGCTTAGGGGGGAGTGGCAGGGGTCTTGGGGAGCAGTACTTC. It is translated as CASSLGGSGRGLGEQYF.

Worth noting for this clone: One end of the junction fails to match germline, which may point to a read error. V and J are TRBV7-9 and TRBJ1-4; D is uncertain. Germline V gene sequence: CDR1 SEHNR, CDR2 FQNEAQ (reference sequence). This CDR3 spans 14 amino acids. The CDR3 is CSSSYTYSHEKLFF. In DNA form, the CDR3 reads TGTTCCAGCAGCTATACTTATTCCCATGAAAAACTGTTTTTT.

This chain's CDR3 is CASSLTVSTDTQYF. Here the CDR3 DNA reads TGTGCCAGCAGCTTGACAGTTAGCACAGATACGCAGTATTTT. This sequence joins TRBV5-5 and TRBJ2-3, with no clear D. The CDR3 runs to 14 residues. Germline-derived CDR1 and CDR2 are SGHKS and YYEKEE (reference sequence). V shed 1 base and J shed 0 bases, with 6 bases lying between them.

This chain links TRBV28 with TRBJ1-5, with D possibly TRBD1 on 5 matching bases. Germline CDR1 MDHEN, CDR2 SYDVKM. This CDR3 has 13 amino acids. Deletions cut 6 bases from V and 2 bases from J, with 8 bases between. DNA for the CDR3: TGTGCCAGCAGCATCAGGGGCAATCAGCCCCAGCATTTT. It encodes CASSIRGNQPQHF.

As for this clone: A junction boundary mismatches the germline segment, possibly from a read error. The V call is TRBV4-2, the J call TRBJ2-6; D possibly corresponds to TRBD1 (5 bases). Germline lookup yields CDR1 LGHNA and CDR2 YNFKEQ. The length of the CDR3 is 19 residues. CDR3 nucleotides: TGTGCCAGCAGCCAGGTTCAAGGGATTACCCTCTCTGGGGCCAACGGCCTGACTTTC. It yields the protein CASSQVQGITLSGANGLTF.

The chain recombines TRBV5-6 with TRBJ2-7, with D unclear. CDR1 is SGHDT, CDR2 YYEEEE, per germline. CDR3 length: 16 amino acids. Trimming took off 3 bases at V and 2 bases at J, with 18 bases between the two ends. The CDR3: CASSSLSKTNTYEQYF. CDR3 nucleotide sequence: TGTGCCAGCAGCTCTCTGTCCAAGACAAACACCTACGAGCAGTACTTC.

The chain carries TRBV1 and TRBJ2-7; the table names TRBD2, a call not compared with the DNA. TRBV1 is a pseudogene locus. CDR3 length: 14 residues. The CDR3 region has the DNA TGCACCAGCAGCCACCAGGGACTGCCCTACGAGCAGTACTTC. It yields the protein CTSSHQGLPYEQYF.

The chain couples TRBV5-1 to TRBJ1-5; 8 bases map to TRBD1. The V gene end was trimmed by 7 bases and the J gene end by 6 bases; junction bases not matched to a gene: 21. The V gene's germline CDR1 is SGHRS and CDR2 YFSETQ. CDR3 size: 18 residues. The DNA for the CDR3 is TGCGCCAGCGGCCGAAAGGACAGGGAAGGAGTATTTGCTCAGCCCCAGCATTTT. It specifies CASGRKDREGVFAQPQHF.

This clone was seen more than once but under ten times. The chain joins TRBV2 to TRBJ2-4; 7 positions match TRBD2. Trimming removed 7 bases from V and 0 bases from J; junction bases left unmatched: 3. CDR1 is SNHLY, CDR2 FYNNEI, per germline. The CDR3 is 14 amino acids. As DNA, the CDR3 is TGTGCCAGCAACCTAGCGGAAGCCAAAAACATTCAGTACTTC. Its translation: CASNLAEAKNIQYF.

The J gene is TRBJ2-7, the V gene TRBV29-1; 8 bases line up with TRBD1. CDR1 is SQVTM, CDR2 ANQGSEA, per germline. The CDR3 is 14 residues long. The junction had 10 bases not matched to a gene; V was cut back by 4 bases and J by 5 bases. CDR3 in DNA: TGCAGCGTTGCTGGGGGGACAGGACCGGACGAGCAGTACTTC. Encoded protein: CSVAGGTGPDEQYF.

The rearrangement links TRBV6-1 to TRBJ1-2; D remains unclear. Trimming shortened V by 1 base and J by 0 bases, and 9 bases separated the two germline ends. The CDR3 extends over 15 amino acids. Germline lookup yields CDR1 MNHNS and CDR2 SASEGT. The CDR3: CASSEVSGTNYGYTF. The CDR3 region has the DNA TGTGCCAGCAGTGAAGTTTCGGGAACTAACTATGGCTACACCTTC.

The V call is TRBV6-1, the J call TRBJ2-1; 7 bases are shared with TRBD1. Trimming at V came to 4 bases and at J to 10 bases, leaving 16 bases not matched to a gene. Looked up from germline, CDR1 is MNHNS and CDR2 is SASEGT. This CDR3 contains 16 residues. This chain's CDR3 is CASSGLRTGQGSEQFF. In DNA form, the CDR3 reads TGTGCCAGCAGTGGACTCCGGACAGGTCAGGGGTCCGAGCAGTTCTTC.